Listed below are T cell receptor beta chains from one sample, sequenced in a study of CD8+ T cells in alopecia areata. Profiling relied on immunoSEQ multiplex PCR, and the TCRdb table lists in-frame clones only, not all of them. The data show approximately 180,000 clones, just under 60% seen once. This specimen was CD4+ T cells sorted from blood, taken at week 0. The receptors here all came from a human donor with alopecia areata. The CDR3 runs from the conserved cysteine through the conserved F or W. The order of the fields is J gene, clone size, V gene, CDR3 protein. Part of the rows lack a size; the others show once, few, many or a class for expanded clones.

>TRBJ1-1|many|TRBV5-1
CASSYTVGGTEAFF
>TRBJ2-3|once|TRBV27
CASSLTSRGSSTDTQYF
>TRBJ1-4|-|TRBV27
CASSLSQLGTEKLFF
>TRBJ2-2|once|TRBV13
CASSLRRDAGTGELFF
>TRBJ1-6|-|TRBV29-1
CSVQSSYNSPLHF
>TRBJ1-1|-|TRBV4-1
CASSAGMNTEAFF
>TRBJ1-1|few|TRBV20-1
CSALENTEAFF
>TRBJ2-1|-|TRBV30
CAWRWYNEQFF
>TRBJ1-1|-|TRBV6-1
CASKWIDTEAFF
>TRBJ2-1|few|TRBV29-1
CSVVLLHAGLYYNEQFF